These 11 T cell receptor beta chains originate from one sample sequenced in a study of cytomegalovirus exposure and HLA in healthy donors. PCR amplification relied on 60 Vbeta primers (plus 13 Jbeta primers). Produced via immunoSEQ multiplex PCR; TCRdb's table is partial and in-frame only. Among about 110,000 clones listed, under 85% were seen once. The sequenced sample consisted of PBMCs. These TCRs come from a woman aged 40 to 50 in good health and CMV-seropositive.

The V and J genes are TRBV11-2 and TRBJ2-5; D remains ambiguous. The germline V and J ends were trimmed by 2 bases and 8 bases, with 6 bases remaining between them. CDR1 and CDR2 (germline): SGHAT, FQNNGV. The CDR3 covers 11 residues. The CDR3 loop is CASSLNYTQYF. CDR3 nucleotide sequence: TGTGCCAGCAGCTTAAATTATACCCAGTACTTC. Full variable domain (rest looked up from reference TRBV11-2 and TRBJ2-5): EAGVAQSPRYKIIEKRQSVAFWCNPISGHATLYWYQQILGQGPKLLIQFQNNGVVDDSQLPKDRFSAERLKGVDSTLKIQPAKLEDSAVYLCASSLNYTQYFGPGTRLLVL.

The rearrangement uses TRBV4-3 and TRBJ1-2; D is unresolved. Trimming left V 8 bases short and J 1 base short, with 14 bases between. CDR3 length: 14 residues. The germline V gene encodes CDR1 LGHNA and CDR2 YSLEER. Here the CDR3 reads CASSISHFNYGYTF. The CDR3 region has the DNA TGCGCCAGCTCCATATCCCACTTTAACTATGGCTACACCTTC.

This sequence joins TRBV29-1 and TRBJ1-2; a weak D match, TRBD1 (6 bases). The CDR3 consists of 13 residues. The V gene's germline CDR1 is SQVTM and CDR2 ANQGSEA. V dropped 2 bases and J dropped 6 bases, with 13 bases sitting between them. The CDR3 DNA is TGCAGCGTTGAATACAGGGATCTTCATGGCTACACCTTC. It translates to CSVEYRDLHGYTF.

This clone was observed once. The V gene is TRBV18, the J gene TRBJ1-5; D is ambiguous. Trimming took 1 base from V and 6 from J, leaving 13 bases between them. The germline gives CDR1 KGHSH, CDR2 LQKENI. The CDR3 covers 15 residues. The CDR3 region has the DNA TGTGCCAGCTCACCACAGTTGAGTACGGGTCAGCCCCAGCATTTT. This gives the protein CASSPQLSTGQPQHF.

The chain recombines TRBV7-8 with TRBJ2-4; 14 bases are shared with TRBD2. V gave up 6 bases and J gave up 8 bases; unmatched junction bases: 9. The CDR3 runs to 16 residues. Germline CDR1 reads SGHVS; CDR2 reads FQNEAQ. The CDR3 is CASRPTSGRAGDIQYF. The CDR3 bases are TGTGCCAGCAGACCGACTAGCGGGAGGGCCGGGGACATTCAGTACTTC.

The DNA for the CDR3 is TGTGCCAGCAGCAGGGGAGTGTTTATCGACAATGAGCAGTTCTTC. This sequence encodes CASSRGVFIDNEQFF. This chain joins TRBV25-1 and TRBJ2-1, with D possibly matching TRBD1 (6 bases). This CDR3 region has 15 residues. Between the trimmed V and J ends, which lost 6 bases and 5 bases, there was a span of 17 bases. The germline CDR1 and CDR2 sequences are MGHDK and SYGVNS.

The V call is TRBV21-1, the J call TRBJ2-5; the D call TRBD2 from the table was never checked on the DNA. The J call could be wrong; TRBJ2-7 is a better fit for the DNA end. TRBV21-1 is marked as a pseudogene. The CDR3 totals 15 residues. The CDR3 loop reads CASSQTSIPFYEQYF. CDR3 DNA: TGTGCCAGCAGCCAAACGTCGATCCCATTCTACGAGCAGTACTTC.

There are a few counts of this clone. The chain combines TRBV27 with TRBJ1-1; D is perhaps TRBD1 (5 bases). Germline assignment: CDR1 MNHEY and CDR2 SMNVEV (reference sequence). The length of the CDR3 is 15 residues. The V gene lost 6 bases and the J gene lost 6 bases, with 20 bases spanning the gap. The CDR3 spells CASSPAAPRDSEAFF. CDR3 DNA: TGTGCCAGCAGCCCCGCCGCCCCCAGGGACTCTGAAGCTTTCTTT.

The V and J genes are TRBV19 and TRBJ1-2, with D possibly TRBD1 on 6 matching bases. Trimming took off 4 bases at V and 6 bases at J, with 18 bases between the two ends. The CDR3 loop spans 15 amino acids. From germline, CDR1 is LNHDA and CDR2 SQIVND (reference sequence). The CDR3: CASSTRTVKGDGYTF. As DNA, the CDR3 is TGTGCCAGTAGTACCCGGACAGTAAAAGGGGATGGCTACACCTTC.

This sequence joins TRBV25-1 and TRBJ1-1; the match to TRBD1 covers 10 bases. With V trimmed by 3 bases and J by 7 bases, 5 bases remained unmatched. Germline V gene data show CDR1 as MGHDK and CDR2 as SYGVNS. This CDR3 has 14 residues. CDR3 in amino acids: CASSDPGTGVEAFF. CDR3 sequence (DNA): TGTGCCAGCAGTGACCCCGGGACAGGGGTTGAAGCTTTCTTT.

This clone was seen a single time. This chain's CDR3 is CASSQEKAQGTYEQYF. As DNA, the CDR3 is TGCGCCAGCAGCCAAGAAAAGGCCCAGGGGACCTACGAGCAGTACTTC. The chain employs TRBV4-3 and TRBJ2-7, with D tentatively TRBD1 (6 bases). CDR1 is LGHNA, CDR2 YSLEER, per germline. V was cut by 0 bases and J by 2 bases, with 14 bases left in between. This CDR3 is 16 amino acids long.